The source of this T cell receptor beta chain is a study of tumor-infiltrating lymphocytes in primary liver carcinoma. In this sample, this clonotype turned up a few times. Since a much larger clone is just one base distant, this may be a read error. Both RNA and DNA were isolated together from about 21-30 mg of bulk tissue that had not been sorted. Surgery removed the patients' primary liver carcinoma. From 500 ng of total RNA, TCR beta-specific cDNA was reverse-transcribed using a constant-region primer. Sequencing libraries for TCR beta derived from three nested multiplex PCR rounds that used slightly modified ARM-PCR. The opening two PCR rounds, roughly 11 cycles each, paired TRBV1-TRBV30 forward primers with a C-beta reverse primer. Each CDR3 protein is one row after TCRdb ran MiXCR on the multiplex PCR reads. The data contain 70,000 to 95,000 distinct CDR3 sequences, roughly two thirds of them singletons.

This CDR3 is 14 amino acids long. V was pared by 5 bases and J by 2 bases, with 11 bases between. In germline, CDR1 is MNHNS, CDR2 SASEGT. The sequence derives from a man aged 40-55 years with primary liver carcinoma and hepatitis B virus infection. The material sequenced was liver tumor tissue from sampling region 4. Subset meaning: tumor region T4, right-lateral pole. V and J are TRBV6-1 and TRBJ2-3; D unresolved. The CDR3 spells CASSLALATDTQYF. The CDR3 region has the DNA TGTGCCAGCAGTCTCGCGCTTGCCACAGATACGCAGTATTTT.